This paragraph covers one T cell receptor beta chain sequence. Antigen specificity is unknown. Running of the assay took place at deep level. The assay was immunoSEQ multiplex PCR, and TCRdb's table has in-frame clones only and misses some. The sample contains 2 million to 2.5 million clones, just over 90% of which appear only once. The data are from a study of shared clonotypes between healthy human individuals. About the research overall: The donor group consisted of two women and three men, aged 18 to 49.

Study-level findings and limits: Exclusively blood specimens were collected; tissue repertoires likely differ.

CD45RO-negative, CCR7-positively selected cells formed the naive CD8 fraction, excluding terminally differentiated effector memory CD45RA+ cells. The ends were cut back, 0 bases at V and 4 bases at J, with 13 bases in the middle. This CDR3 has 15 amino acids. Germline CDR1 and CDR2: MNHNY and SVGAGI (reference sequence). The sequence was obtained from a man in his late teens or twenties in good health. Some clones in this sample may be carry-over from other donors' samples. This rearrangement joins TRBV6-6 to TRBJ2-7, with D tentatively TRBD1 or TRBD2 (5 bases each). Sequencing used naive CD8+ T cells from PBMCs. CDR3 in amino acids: CASSYSGTEMYEQYF. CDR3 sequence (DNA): TGTGCCAGCAGTTACTCGGGGACGGAAATGTACGAGCAGTACTTC.